This is a list of T cell receptor beta chains from one sample in a study of cytomegalovirus exposure and HLA in healthy donors. Produced via immunoSEQ multiplex PCR; TCRdb's table is partial and in-frame only. Of roughly 280,000 clones in the sample, around 65% were seen once. The source material was PBMCs. The origin of the receptors is a female donor in good health and CMV-seronegative. Each CDR3 is given with its conserved first and last residue. The D gene is left open where the match is weak. Clone size is shown for a subset of rows, as once, few, many or a class of expanded clone.

abundance: few
v_gene: TRBV7-9
d_gene: .
j_gene: TRBJ2-3
CDR3nt: TGTGCCAGCGCCACCCCGACTAGTACGCAGTATTTT
CDR3aa: CASATPTSTQYF

abundance: few
v_gene: TRBV28
d_gene: .
j_gene: TRBJ1-4
CDR3nt: TGTGCCAGCAGTCCCAATAGCAATGAAAAACTGTTTTTT
CDR3aa: CASSPNSNEKLFF

abundance: .
v_gene: TRBV19
d_gene: TRBD2
j_gene: TRBJ2-5
CDR3nt: TGTGCCAGCTCACTAGCGGGAGGAGGGGAGACCCAGTACTTC
CDR3aa: CASSLAGGGETQYF

abundance: .
v_gene: TRBV19
d_gene: TRBD2
j_gene: TRBJ2-1
CDR3nt: TGTGCCAGTAATTTCAACGCGGGAGGGCCGGGCAATGAGCAGTTCTTC
CDR3aa: CASNFNAGGPGNEQFF

abundance: .
v_gene: TRBV2
d_gene: .
j_gene: TRBJ2-6
CDR3nt: TGTGCCAGCAGTGAACTCCTTGGGGCTACCACTGGGGCCAACGTCCTGACTTTC
CDR3aa: CASSELLGATTGANVLTF

abundance: .
v_gene: TRBV28
d_gene: TRBD2
j_gene: TRBJ2-7
CDR3nt: TGTGCCAGCAGTTTACCGGGGGCAGGGGGACTAGCGGGAGAGATCTACGAGCAGTACTTC
CDR3aa: CASSLPGAGGLAGEIYEQYF

abundance: once
v_gene: TRBV11-3
d_gene: .
j_gene: TRBJ1-1
CDR3nt: TGTGCCAGCAGCCCCAGACAGGCCCGAGCTTTCTTT
CDR3aa: CASSPRQARAFF

abundance: .
v_gene: TRBV7-9
d_gene: TRBD1
j_gene: TRBJ2-7
CDR3nt: TGTGCCAGCAGCTTGGGAAACAGGGGATTAACCTACGAGCAGTACTTC
CDR3aa: CASSLGNRGLTYEQYF

abundance: once
v_gene: TRBV4-1
d_gene: .
j_gene: TRBJ2-1
CDR3nt: TGCGCCAGCAGCCAAGGGAGGCGGAAGACAGGCAATGAGCAGTTCTTC
CDR3aa: CASSQGRRKTGNEQFF

abundance: .
v_gene: TRBV5-1
d_gene: .
j_gene: TRBJ2-1
CDR3nt: TGCGCCAGCAGCTTGGCGGGTAGTAGTGAGCAGTTCTTC
CDR3aa: CASSLAGSSEQFF

abundance: .
v_gene: TRBV7-9
d_gene: .
j_gene: TRBJ1-4
CDR3nt: TGTGCCAGCAGCTTAGAGGTCCCGGCCCCGGGAGGGAGCGAAAAACTGTTTTTT
CDR3aa: CASSLEVPAPGGSEKLFF

abundance: .
v_gene: TRBV7-8
d_gene: .
j_gene: TRBJ2-7
CDR3nt: TGTGCCAGCAGCTTAGTAGGGGGCTCCTACGAGCAGTACTTC
CDR3aa: CASSLVGGSYEQYF

abundance: .
v_gene: TRBV27
d_gene: TRBD1
j_gene: TRBJ1-1
CDR3nt: TGTGCCAGCAGTTATCAGGGGGCCGCTGAAGCTTTCTTT
CDR3aa: CASSYQGAAEAFF

abundance: .
v_gene: TRBV4-2
d_gene: TRBD2
j_gene: TRBJ2-1
CDR3nt: TGTGCCAGCAGCCCGAGACTAGCGGGAGCCACCTACAATGAGCAGTTCTTC
CDR3aa: CASSPRLAGATYNEQFF

abundance: .
v_gene: TRBV5-1
d_gene: TRBD2
j_gene: TRBJ2-5
CDR3nt: TGCGCCAGCAGCTGGGGGACTAGCGGGAGGAGCCAAGAGACCCAGTACTTC
CDR3aa: CASSWGTSGRSQETQYF

abundance: .
v_gene: TRBV7-2
d_gene: TRBD2
j_gene: TRBJ2-5
CDR3nt: TGTGCCAGCAGCTCAGGACTAGCGGGAGAGACCCAGTACTTC
CDR3aa: CASSSGLAGETQYF

abundance: once
v_gene: TRBV5-6
d_gene: .
j_gene: TRBJ1-2
CDR3nt: TGTGCCAGCACTCTGAACTATGGCTACACCTTC
CDR3aa: CASTLNYGYTF